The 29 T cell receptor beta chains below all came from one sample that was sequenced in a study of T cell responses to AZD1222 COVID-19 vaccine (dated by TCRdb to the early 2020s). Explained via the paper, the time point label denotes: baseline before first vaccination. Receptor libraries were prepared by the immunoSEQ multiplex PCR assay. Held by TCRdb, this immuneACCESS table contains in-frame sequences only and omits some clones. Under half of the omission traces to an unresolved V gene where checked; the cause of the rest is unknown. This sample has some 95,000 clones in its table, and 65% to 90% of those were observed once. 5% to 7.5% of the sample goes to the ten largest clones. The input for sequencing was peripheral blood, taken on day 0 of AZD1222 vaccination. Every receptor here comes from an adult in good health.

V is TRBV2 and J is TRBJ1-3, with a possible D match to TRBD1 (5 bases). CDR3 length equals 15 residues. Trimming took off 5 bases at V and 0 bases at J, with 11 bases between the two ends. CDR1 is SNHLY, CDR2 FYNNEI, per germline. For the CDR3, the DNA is TGTGCCAGCAGTCCGGACACCTACTCTGGAAACACCATATATTTT. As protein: CASSPDTYSGNTIYF. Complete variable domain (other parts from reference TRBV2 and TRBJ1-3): EPEVTQTPSHQVTQMGQEVILRCVPISNHLYFYWYRQILGQKVEFLVSFYNNEISEKSEIFDDQFSVERPDGSNFTLKIRSTKLEDSAMYFCASSPDTYSGNTIYFGEGSWLTVV.

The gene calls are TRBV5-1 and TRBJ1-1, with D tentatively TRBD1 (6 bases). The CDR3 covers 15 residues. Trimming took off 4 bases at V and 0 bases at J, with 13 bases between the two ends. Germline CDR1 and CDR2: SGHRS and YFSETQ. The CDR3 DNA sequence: TGCGCCAGCAGCGAGGCCAGGGGAATGAACACTGAAGCTTTCTTT. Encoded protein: CASSEARGMNTEAFF.

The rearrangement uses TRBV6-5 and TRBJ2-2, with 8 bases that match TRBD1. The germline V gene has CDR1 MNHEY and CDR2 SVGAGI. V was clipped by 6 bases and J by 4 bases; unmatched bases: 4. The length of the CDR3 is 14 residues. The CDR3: CASSKTGGTGELFF. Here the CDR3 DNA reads TGTGCCAGCAGCAAAACAGGGGGCACCGGGGAGCTGTTTTTT.

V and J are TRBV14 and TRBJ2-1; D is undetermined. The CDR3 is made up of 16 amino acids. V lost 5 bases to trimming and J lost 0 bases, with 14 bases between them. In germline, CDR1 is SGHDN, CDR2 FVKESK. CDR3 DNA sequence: TGTGCCAGCAGCTCTCTAACACTCAGCTCCTACAATGAGCAGTTCTTC. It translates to CASSSLTLSSYNEQFF.

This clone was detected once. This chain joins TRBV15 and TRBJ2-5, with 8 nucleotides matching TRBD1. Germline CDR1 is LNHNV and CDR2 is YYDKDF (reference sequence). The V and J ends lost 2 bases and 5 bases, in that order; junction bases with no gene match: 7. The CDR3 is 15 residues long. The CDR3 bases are TGTGCCACCAGCAGAAGGCGACAGGGGAGGGAGACCCAGTACTTC. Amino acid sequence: CATSRRRQGRETQYF.

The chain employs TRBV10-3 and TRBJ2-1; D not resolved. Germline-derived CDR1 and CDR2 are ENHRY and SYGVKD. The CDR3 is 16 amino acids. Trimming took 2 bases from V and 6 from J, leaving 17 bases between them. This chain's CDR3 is CAISEPIGRPGNEQFF. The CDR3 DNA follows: TGTGCCATCAGTGAGCCCATCGGTCGCCCGGGCAATGAGCAGTTCTTC.

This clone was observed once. In DNA, the CDR3 is TGTGCCAGCAGCCAAGATTTTGTTAGCGGGGAGCCCGGGGAGCTGTTTTTT. It yields the protein CASSQDFVSGEPGELFF. The rearrangement uses TRBV4-2 and TRBJ2-2, with 8 bases matching TRBD2. Germline CDR1 and CDR2: LGHNA and YNFKEQ. This CDR3 comprises 17 residues. With 0 bases clipped from V and 6 bases from J, the junction kept 9 bases outside the gene matches.

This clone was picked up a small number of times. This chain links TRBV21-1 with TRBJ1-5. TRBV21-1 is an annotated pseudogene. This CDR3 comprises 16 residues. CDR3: CASRARDHYSNQPQHF. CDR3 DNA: TGTGCCAGCAGGGCGAGGGATCACTATAGCAATCAGCCCCAGCATTTT.

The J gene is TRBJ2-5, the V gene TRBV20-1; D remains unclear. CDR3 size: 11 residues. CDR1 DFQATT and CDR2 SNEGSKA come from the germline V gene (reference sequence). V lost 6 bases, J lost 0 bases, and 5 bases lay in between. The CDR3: CSAGYQETQYF. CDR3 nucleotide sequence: TGCAGTGCCGGGTACCAAGAGACCCAGTACTTC.

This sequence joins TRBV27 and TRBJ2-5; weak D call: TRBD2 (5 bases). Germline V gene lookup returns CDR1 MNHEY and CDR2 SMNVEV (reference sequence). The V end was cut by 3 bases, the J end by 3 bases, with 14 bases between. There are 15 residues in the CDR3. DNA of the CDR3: TGTGCCAGCAGTTTTTATTCCGGGAACAAAGAGACCCAGTACTTC. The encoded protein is CASSFYSGNKETQYF.

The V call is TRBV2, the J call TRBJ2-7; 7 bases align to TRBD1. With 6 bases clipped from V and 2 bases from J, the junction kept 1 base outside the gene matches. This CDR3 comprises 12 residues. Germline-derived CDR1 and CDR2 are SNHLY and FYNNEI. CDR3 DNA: TGTGCCAGCAGGGGACAGACCTACGAGCAGTACTTC. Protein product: CASRGQTYEQYF.

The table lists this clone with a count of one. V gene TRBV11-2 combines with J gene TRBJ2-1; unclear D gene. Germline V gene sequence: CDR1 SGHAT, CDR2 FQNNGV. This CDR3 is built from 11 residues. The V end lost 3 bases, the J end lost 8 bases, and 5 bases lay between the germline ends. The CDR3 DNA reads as TGTGCCAGCAGCTTGGAATATGAGCAGTTCTTC. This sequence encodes CASSLEYEQFF.

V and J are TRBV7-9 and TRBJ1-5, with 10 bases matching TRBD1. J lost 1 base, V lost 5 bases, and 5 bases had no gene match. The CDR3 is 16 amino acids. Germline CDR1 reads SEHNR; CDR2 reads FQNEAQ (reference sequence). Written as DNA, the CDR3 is TGTGCCAGCAGCCATAGGACAGGGGGAAGCAATCAGCCCCAGCATTTT. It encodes CASSHRTGGSNQPQHF.

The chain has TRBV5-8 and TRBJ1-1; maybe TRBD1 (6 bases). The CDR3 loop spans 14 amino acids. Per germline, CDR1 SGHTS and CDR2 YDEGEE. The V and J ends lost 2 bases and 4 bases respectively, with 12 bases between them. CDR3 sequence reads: CASSLQGISTEAFF. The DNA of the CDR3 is TGTGCCAGCAGCTTACAGGGTATCAGCACTGAAGCTTTCTTT.

The chain's CDR3 is CASSLAGTGGGTDTQYF. For the CDR3, the DNA is TGCGCCAGCAGCTTGGCTGGGACAGGGGGTGGCACAGATACGCAGTATTTT. V is TRBV5-1 and J is TRBJ2-3, with TRBD1 identical over 11 bases. Germline CDR1 reads SGHRS; CDR2 reads YFSETQ. V lost 0 bases and J lost 1; bases outside the gene matches: 4. The CDR3 length is 17 residues.

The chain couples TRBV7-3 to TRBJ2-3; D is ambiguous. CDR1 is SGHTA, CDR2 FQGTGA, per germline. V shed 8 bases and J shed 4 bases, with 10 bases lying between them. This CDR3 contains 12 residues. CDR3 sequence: CASCDDPDTQYF. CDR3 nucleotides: TGTGCCAGCTGCGACGACCCAGATACGCAGTATTTT.

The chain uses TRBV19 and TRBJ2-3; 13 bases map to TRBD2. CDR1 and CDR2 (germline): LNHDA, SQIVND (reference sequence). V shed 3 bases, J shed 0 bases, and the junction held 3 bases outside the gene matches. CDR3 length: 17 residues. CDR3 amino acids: CASSIGTSGASTDTQYF. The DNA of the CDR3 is TGTGCCAGTAGTATCGGGACTAGCGGGGCTAGCACAGATACGCAGTATTTT.

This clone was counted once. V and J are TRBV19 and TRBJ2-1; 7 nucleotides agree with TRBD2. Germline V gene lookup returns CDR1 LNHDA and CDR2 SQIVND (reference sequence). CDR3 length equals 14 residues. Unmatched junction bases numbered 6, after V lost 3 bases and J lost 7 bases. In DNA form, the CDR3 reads TGTGCCAGTAGTATTGTCTCGCGGGGGAATGAGCAGTTCTTC. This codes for CASSIVSRGNEQFF.

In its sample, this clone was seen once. The chain's CDR3 is CASSDGLAGPYEQYF. DNA of the CDR3: TGTGCCAGCAGTGATGGGCTAGCGGGACCCTACGAGCAGTACTTC. The chain recombines TRBV6-1 with TRBJ2-7; 9 nucleotides agree with TRBD2. The CDR3 sequence is 15 residues long. The germline CDR1 and CDR2 sequences are MNHNS and SASEGT. Trimming cost V 3 bases and J 2 bases; bases outside gene matches: 5.

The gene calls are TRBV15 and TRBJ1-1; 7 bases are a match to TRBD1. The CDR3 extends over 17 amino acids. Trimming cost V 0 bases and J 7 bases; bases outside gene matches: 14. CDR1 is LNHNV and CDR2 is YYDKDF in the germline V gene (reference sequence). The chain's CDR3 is CATSRDIGTAKYVEAFF. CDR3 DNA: TGTGCCACCAGCAGAGATATTGGGACAGCCAAATACGTTGAAGCTTTCTTT. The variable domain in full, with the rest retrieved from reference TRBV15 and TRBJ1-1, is DAMVIQNPRYQVTQFGKPVTLSCSQTLNHNVMYWYQQKSSQAPKLLFHYYDKDFNNEADTPDNFQSRRPNTSFCFLDIRSPGLGDTAMYLCATSRDIGTAKYVEAFFGQGTRLTVV.

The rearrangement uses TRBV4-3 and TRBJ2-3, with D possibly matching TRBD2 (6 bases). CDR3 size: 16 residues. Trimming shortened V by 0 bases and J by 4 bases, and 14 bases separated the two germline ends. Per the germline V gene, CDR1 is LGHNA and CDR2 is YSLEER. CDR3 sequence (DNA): TGCGCCAGCAGCCAAGATCTTGGGGGGAGGTCAGATACGCAGTATTTT. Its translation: CASSQDLGGRSDTQYF.

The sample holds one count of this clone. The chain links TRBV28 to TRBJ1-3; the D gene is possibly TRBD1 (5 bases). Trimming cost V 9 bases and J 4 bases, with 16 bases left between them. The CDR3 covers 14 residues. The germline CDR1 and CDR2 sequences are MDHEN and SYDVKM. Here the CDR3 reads CASAGSSRGNTIYF. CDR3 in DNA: TGTGCCAGTGCAGGGTCTTCACGAGGAAACACCATATATTTT.

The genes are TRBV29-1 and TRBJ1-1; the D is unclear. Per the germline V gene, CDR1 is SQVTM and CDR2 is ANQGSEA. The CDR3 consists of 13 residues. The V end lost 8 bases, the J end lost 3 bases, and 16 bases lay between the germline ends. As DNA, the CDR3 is TGCAGCTCTCGAGGGCCCCGGGACACTGAAGCTTTCTTT. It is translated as CSSRGPRDTEAFF.

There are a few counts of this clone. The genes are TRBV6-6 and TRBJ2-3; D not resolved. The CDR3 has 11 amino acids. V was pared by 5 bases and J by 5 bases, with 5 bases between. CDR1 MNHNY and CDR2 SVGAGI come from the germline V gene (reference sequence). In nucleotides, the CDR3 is TGTGCCAGCAGTAGACAAGATACGCAGTATTTT. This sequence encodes CASSRQDTQYF.

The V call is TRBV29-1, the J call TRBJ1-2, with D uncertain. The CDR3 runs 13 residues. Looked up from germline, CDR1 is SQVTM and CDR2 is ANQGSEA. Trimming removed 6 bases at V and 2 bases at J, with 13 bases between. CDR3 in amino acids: CSVAAALNYGYTF. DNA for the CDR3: TGCAGCGTGGCCGCCGCCCTAAACTATGGCTACACCTTC.

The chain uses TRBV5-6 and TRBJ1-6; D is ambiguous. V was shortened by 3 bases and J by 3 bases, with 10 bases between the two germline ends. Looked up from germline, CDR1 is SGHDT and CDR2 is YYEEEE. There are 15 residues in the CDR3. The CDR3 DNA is TGTGCCAGCAGCTCACGAGCAGTCTATAATTCACCCCTCCACTTT. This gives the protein CASSSRAVYNSPLHF.

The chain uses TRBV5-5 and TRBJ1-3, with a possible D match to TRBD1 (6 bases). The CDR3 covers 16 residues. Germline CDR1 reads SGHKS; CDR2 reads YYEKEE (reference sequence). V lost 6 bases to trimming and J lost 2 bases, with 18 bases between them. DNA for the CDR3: TGTGCCAGCACCCTTATCGCAGGGGCTGCTGGAAACACCATATATTTT. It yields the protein CASTLIAGAAGNTIYF. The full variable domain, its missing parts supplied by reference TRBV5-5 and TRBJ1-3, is DAGVTQSPTHLIKTRGQQVTLRCSPISGHKSVSWYQQVLGQGPQFIFQYYEKEERGRGNFPDRFSARQFPNYSSELNVNALLLGDSALYLCASTLIAGAAGNTIYFGEGSWLTVV.

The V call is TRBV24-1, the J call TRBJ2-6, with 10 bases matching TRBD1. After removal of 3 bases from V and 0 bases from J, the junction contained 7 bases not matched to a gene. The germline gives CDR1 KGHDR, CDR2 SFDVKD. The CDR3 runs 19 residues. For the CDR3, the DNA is TGTGCCACCAGTGATAACAGAAGGACAGGGGGCTCTGGGGCCAACGTCCTGACTTTC. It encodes CATSDNRRTGGSGANVLTF.

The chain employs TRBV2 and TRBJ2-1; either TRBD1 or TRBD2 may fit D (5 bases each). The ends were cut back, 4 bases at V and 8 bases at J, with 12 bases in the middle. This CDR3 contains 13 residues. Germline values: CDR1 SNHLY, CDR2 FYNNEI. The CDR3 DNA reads TGTGCCAGCAGTGTGGGGGTAGAGTATGAGCAGTTCTTC. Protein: CASSVGVEYEQFF.